One and the same sample provided the 3 T cell receptor beta chains below, sequenced in a study of blood T cell repertoires in COVID-19. Sequencing used immunoSEQ multiplex PCR; TCRdb keeps in-frame clones, though not all of them. The table lists around 92,000 clones, approximately 92% of them singletons, with about 5.2% in the top ten. The specimen was peripheral blood. These TCRs come from a woman older than 75 with active COVID-19.

The chain links TRBV7-2 to TRBJ1-6, with D possibly being TRBD1 (6 bases). This CDR3 has 14 residues. V lost 2 bases to trimming and J lost 7 bases, with 9 bases between them. Per the germline V gene, CDR1 is SGHTA and CDR2 is FQGNSA. The CDR3 is CASSLSGVNSPLHF. CDR3 in DNA: TGTGCCAGCAGCTTATCAGGGGTCAATTCACCCCTCCACTTT.

The rearrangement joins TRBV6-6 to TRBJ2-1; 9 nucleotides align to TRBD1. The CDR3 runs 16 residues. Germline CDR1 and CDR2: MNHNY and SVGAGI (reference sequence). After removal of 2 bases from V and 5 bases from J, the junction contained 7 bases not matched to a gene. This CDR3 is CASSYRLGTGNNEQFF. In nucleotides, the CDR3 is TGTGCCAGCAGTTACAGGCTCGGGACAGGGAACAATGAGCAGTTCTTC.

The CDR3, as DNA: TGTGCCAGCAGTTACGGGCAGGGGGGACAGGAGACCCAGTACTTC. Residues: CASSYGQGGQETQYF. The chain employs TRBV6-5 and TRBJ2-5; the D gene is possibly TRBD1 (7 bases). The CDR3 consists of 15 residues. CDR1 MNHEY and CDR2 SVGAGI come from the germline V gene. Trimming removed 2 bases at V and 5 bases at J, with 15 bases between.